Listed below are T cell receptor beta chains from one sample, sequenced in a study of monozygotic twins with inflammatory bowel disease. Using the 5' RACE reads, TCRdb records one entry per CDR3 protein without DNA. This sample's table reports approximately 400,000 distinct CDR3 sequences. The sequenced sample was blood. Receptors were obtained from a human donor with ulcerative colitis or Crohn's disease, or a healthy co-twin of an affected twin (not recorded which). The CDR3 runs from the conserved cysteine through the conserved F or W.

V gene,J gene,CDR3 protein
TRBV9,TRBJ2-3,CASSVDPPGTGSTDTQYF
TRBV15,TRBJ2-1,CATSSPLGGLAALNEQFF
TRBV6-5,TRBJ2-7,CASRPPGYEQYF
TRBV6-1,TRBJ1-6,CASSPTGSDSPLHF
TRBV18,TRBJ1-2,CASSPSGTGYGYTF
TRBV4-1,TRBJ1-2,CASSQDNSAFGYTF
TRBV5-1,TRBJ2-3,CASRTSGGTDTQYF
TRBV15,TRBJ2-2,CATSARGGYVGELFF
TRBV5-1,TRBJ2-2,CASSFGNDRTRGSNTGELFF
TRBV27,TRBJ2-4,CASSSGQGAYIQYF
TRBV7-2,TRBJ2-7,CASSLEQGSSYEQYF
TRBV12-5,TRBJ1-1,CASALDTYQEAFF
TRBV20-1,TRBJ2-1,CSARTSGAYNEQFF
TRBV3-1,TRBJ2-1,CASSQDPEVGEQFF
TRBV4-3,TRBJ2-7,CASSQVLKGQKGYEQYF
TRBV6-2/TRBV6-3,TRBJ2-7,CASRWERGAGVYEQYF
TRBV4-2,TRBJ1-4,CASSQPRVDNEKLFF
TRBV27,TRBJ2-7,CASSPSSDRVSYEQYF
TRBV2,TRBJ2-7,CASRNRDFYEQYF
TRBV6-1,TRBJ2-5,CASTLLAGGRGETQYF
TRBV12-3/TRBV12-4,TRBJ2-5,CASSPDLGETQYF
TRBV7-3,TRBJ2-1,CASSLEGTGNDEQFF
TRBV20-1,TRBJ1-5,CSASDRSSSNQPQHF
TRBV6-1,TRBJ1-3,CASSGTGYSGNTIYF
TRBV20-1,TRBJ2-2,CSARATRTSGNTGELFF
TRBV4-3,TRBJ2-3,CASSQDWITDTQYF
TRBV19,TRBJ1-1,CASSIPGGLNTEAFF
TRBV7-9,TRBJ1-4,CASRSGTAPNEKLFF
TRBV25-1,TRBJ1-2,CASSDRGSRANYGYTF
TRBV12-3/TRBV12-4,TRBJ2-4,CASIASGGPAKNIQYF
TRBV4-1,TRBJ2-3,CASSQGYRSPDTQYF
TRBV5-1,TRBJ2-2,CASSFPGNTGELFF
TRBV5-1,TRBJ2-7,CASSRRTADGAYEQYF
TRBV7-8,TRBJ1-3,CASSLAPGPNTIYF
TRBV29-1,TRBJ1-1,CSGSGGGNTEAFF
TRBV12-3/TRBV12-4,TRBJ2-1,CASSLLNEQFF
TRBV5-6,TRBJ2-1,CASSWRLADYNEQFF
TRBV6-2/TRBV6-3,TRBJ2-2,CASRGAANTGELFF
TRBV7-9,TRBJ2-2,CASSWRGGADTGELFF
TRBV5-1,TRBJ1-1,CASSLSQGHSAEAFF
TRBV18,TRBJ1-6,CASSPRGQGLSPLHF
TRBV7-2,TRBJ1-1,CASSFRQGMNTEAFF
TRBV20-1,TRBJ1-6,CSAPERDSPLHF
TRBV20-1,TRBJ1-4,CSASRGFEIEKLFF
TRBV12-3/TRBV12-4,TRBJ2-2,CASSFQGLAGELFF
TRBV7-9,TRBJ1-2,CASSLETGWVYGYTF
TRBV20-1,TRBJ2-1,CSARVVSEGGEQFF